The clone carrying this TCR beta chain was seen just once. The antigen is not known. The data stem from a study of cytomegalovirus exposure and HLA in healthy donors. Findings and limits, study-wide: Among TCR sequences, most were rare, though some public TCRs appeared in many donors.

Germline CDR1 and CDR2: LNHDA and SQIVND (reference sequence). V dropped 3 bases and J dropped 6; count of bases not matched to a gene: 8. CDR3 length: 15 residues. Profiling relied on immunoSEQ multiplex PCR, and the TCRdb table lists in-frame clones only, not all of them. The sample records 280,000 or so clones, 85% to 90% being singletons. The sample was PBMCs. The receptor was derived from a woman aged 18-30 years in good health and CMV-seronegative. The chain joins TRBV19 to TRBJ2-1; 7 nucleotides align to TRBD1. The DNA for the CDR3 is TGTGCCAGTAGTATTGGACAGGATCCCGGCAATGAGCAGTTCTTC. It encodes CASSIGQDPGNEQFF.